The rows below give T cell receptor beta chains drawn from one sample of a study of regulatory T cells in long-lasting Graves disease. TCRdb used MiXCR to reprocess the multiplex PCR reads, holding one entry per CDR3 protein. The top ten hold under 20% of the sample, which has about 620,000 distinct CDR3 sequences, approximately 15% seen once. The sample was also linked to a second study, of T cells in Graves' hyperthyroidism and ophthalmopathy.

This material consisted of peripheral blood mononuclear cells (PBMCs), taken at new diagnosis, from a patient treated with antithyroid drugs. The receptors derive from a woman in her thirties with Graves disease. CDR3s include the opening cysteine and the closing phenylalanine or tryptophan. A D gene is named only where the DNA matches it firmly. Size values are once, few and many counts, or a class for expanded clones, and some rows have none.

d_gene	abundance	v_gene	j_gene	CDR3aa	CDR3nt
.	many	TRBV12-3/TRBV12-4	TRBJ1-1	CASRPGHQNTEAFF	TGTGCCAGCAGACCGGGACACCAGAACACTGAAGCTTTCTTT
TRBD2	many	TRBV27	TRBJ2-5	CASRGLAAPETQYF	TGTGCCAGCAGGGGTCTAGCGGCCCCAGAGACCCAGTACTTC
.	many	TRBV6-1	TRBJ1-5	CASRDGPNQPQHF	TGTGCCAGCAGGGACGGACCCAATCAGCCCCAGCATTTT
.	many	TRBV28	TRBJ2-4	CASSPGEAKNIQYF	TGTGCCAGCAGTCCAGGGGAAGCCAAAAACATTCAGTACTTC
.	.	TRBV5-5	TRBJ2-5	CASSLSISGIQETQYF	TGTGCCAGCAGCTTGTCAATCTCCGGGATCCAAGAGACCCAGTACTTC
.	few	TRBV10-3	TRBJ1-2	CAISATGYGYTF	TGTGCCATCAGTGCGACAGGCTATGGCTACACCTTC
.	many	TRBV19	TRBJ1-1	CASSATVNTEAFF	TGTGCCAGCAGTGCCACAGTGAACACTGAAGCTTTCTTT
TRBD1	many	TRBV28	TRBJ1-5	CASSNRGMNQPQHF	TGTGCCAGCAGCAACAGGGGAATGAATCAGCCCCAGCATTTT
.	.	TRBV30	TRBJ2-3	CAWSYLIDTQYF	TGTGCCTGGAGCTACTTGATAGATACGCAGTATTTT
.	many	TRBV28	TRBJ2-1	CASSPRSEQFF	TGTGCCAGCAGCCCCAGATCCGAGCAGTTCTTC
.	few	TRBV6-1	TRBJ1-6	CASSEREGMNSPLHF	TGTGCCAGCAGCGAGAGGGAGGGGATGAATTCACCCCTCCACTTT
TRBD1	few	TRBV4-1	TRBJ1-1	CASSLGDRMNTEAFF	TGCGCCAGCAGCCTAGGGGACAGGATGAACACTGAAGCTTTCTTT
TRBD2	few	TRBV20-1	TRBJ2-1	CSARDRASGYNEQFF	TGCAGTGCTAGAGATCGGGCTAGCGGGTACAATGAGCAGTTCTTC
TRBD1	.	TRBV10-3	TRBJ1-3	CAIRNTGVSGNTIYF	TGTGCCATCAGAAACACAGGGGTCTCTGGAAACACCATATATTTT
.	.	TRBV5-1	TRBJ2-5	CASSRSGTPQGETQYF	TGCGCCAGCAGCCGTTCCGGGACACCGCAGGGAGAGACCCAGTACTTC
TRBD2	many	TRBV28	TRBJ2-2	CASSLSGLAGYPNTGELFF	TGTGCCAGCAGTTTGTCGGGACTAGCGGGATACCCGAACACCGGGGAGCTGTTTTTT
.	.	TRBV11-2	TRBJ2-2	CASSFRRVNTGELFF	TGTGCCAGCAGCTTTCGACGGGTGAACACCGGGGAGCTGTTTTTT
.	many	TRBV27	TRBJ2-1	CASTPGTASYNEQFF	TGTGCCAGCACCCCAGGGACTGCATCCTACAATGAGCAGTTCTTC
TRBD2	many	TRBV24-1	TRBJ2-1	CATSDLTSGSNEQFF	TGTGCCACCAGTGACCTGACTAGCGGGAGCAACGAGCAGTTCTTC
.	many	TRBV20-1	TRBJ2-5	CSAVEWGSQETQYF	TGCAGTGCCGTGGAGTGGGGATCCCAAGAGACCCAGTACTTC
.	.	TRBV14	TRBJ1-6	CASSSLVSPLHF	TGTGCCAGCAGCTCACTCGTATCACCCCTCCACTTT
TRBD1	.	TRBV19	TRBJ2-4	CASRITDRGVSKNIQYF	TGTGCCAGTAGGATAACAGACAGGGGAGTGAGCAAAAACATTCAGTACTTC
TRBD1	many	TRBV2	TRBJ2-4	CASSEDRGAKNIQYF	TGTGCCAGCAGTGAGGACAGGGGAGCCAAAAACATTCAGTACTTC
.	many	TRBV29-1	TRBJ1-2	CSVELQDRYGYTF	TGCAGCGTTGAGCTACAGGATCGCTATGGCTACACCTTC
TRBD2	few	TRBV9	TRBJ2-5	CASSVGGTTQETQYF	TGTGCCAGCAGCGTGGGCGGGACTACCCAAGAGACCCAGTACTTC
.	many	TRBV7-2	TRBJ1-5	CASSLQGTNQPQHF	TGTGCCAGCAGCCTTCAGGGAACCAATCAGCCCCAGCATTTT
TRBD2	few	TRBV7-9	TRBJ2-1	CASSSSQTGRGGRYNEQFF	TGTGCCAGCAGCTCTTCTCAAACTGGGCGGGGGGGCCGGTACAATGAGCAGTTCTTC
.	few	TRBV19	TRBJ1-1	CASSVELSGTEAFF	TGTGCCAGTAGTGTTGAGCTCTCGGGCACTGAAGCTTTCTTT
.	many	TRBV20-1	TRBJ1-4	CSAPRGGNTLTNEKLFF	TGCAGTGCTCCGCGGGGCGGGAACACACTCACTAATGAAAAACTGTTTTTT
.	few	TRBV5-1	TRBJ2-7	CASSPGYSYEQYF	TGCGCCAGCAGTCCCGGATATTCCTACGAGCAGTACTTC
.	few	TRBV3-1	TRBJ2-5	CASSQASGTQYF	TGTGCCAGCAGCCAAGCTTCTGGGACCCAGTACTTC
.	many	TRBV12-5	TRBJ2-7	CASGLVGGPHEQYF	TGTGCTAGTGGTTTGGTAGGCGGTCCCCACGAGCAGTACTTC
TRBD2	once	TRBV7-9	TRBJ2-7	CASSSHLGRESYEQYF	TGTGCCAGCAGCTCCCATTTGGGGAGGGAAAGCTACGAGCAGTACTTC
TRBD2	few	TRBV20-1	TRBJ2-3	CSASPTSGSTDTQYF	TGCAGTGCTAGCCCGACTAGCGGGAGCACAGATACGCAGTATTTT
.	many	TRBV12-3/TRBV12-4	TRBJ1-6	CASSPSGRRNSPLHF	TGTGCCAGCAGTCCCTCGGGACGGAGAAATTCACCCCTCCACTTT
.	.	TRBV20-1	TRBJ2-3	CSAGGPGSADTQYF	TGCAGTGCTGGGGGGCCAGGGTCGGCAGATACGCAGTATTTT
.	many	TRBV28	TRBJ1-4	CASSYLTETNEKLFF	TGTGCCAGCAGTTATCTTACGGAAACTAATGAAAAACTGTTTTTT
.	many	TRBV28	TRBJ1-5	CASSTTKGPAQHF	TGTGCCAGCAGCACCACGAAAGGACCAGCCCAGCATTTT
TRBD2	few	TRBV20-1	TRBJ2-2	CSARTSEPNTGELFF	TGCAGTGCTAGAACTAGCGAGCCGAACACCGGGGAGCTGTTTTTT
.	many	TRBV20-1	TRBJ2-3	CSARAILHGPDTQYF	TGCAGTGCTAGGGCGATCTTACACGGACCAGATACGCAGTATTTT
TRBD1	many	TRBV5-1	TRBJ1-5	CASSSQGAGQPQHF	TGTGCCAGCAGCTCTCAGGGGGCTGGCCAGCCCCAGCATTTT
.	many	TRBV2	TRBJ1-2	CASSITGIYNGYTF	TGTGCCAGCAGTATTACAGGGATTTACAATGGCTACACCTTC
.	.	TRBV28	TRBJ1-3	CASLSQGWGNTIYF	TGTGCCAGCCTATCCCAGGGATGGGGAAACACCATATATTTT
TRBD1	.	TRBV18	TRBJ2-7	CASSPTGTGNEQYF	TGTGCCAGCTCACCTACCGGGACAGGGAACGAGCAGTACTTC
TRBD1	many	TRBV27	TRBJ1-3	CASSGTGAQNTIYF	TGTGCCAGCAGCGGGACAGGCGCACAAAACACCATATATTTT
TRBD1	few	TRBV6-2/TRBV6-3	TRBJ2-7	CASSPRQGEQYEQYF	TGTGCCAGCAGCCCCAGACAGGGGGAACAGTACGAGCAGTACTTC
.	few	TRBV7-9	TRBJ2-2	CATVPHNQNTGELFF	TGTGCCACCGTCCCCCACAACCAAAACACCGGGGAGCTGTTTTTT